Presented here are 2 T cell receptor beta chains from one specimen sequenced in a study of technical replicates of blood from a handful of donors. The method was immunoSEQ multiplex PCR; TCRdb's version includes in-frame clones alone and lacks a portion of them. This table has around 13,000 clones, around 79% appearing once. Specimen: PBMCs. The receptors shown here come from a human donor in good health.

The chain combines TRBV19 with TRBJ2-2; possibly TRBD1 for D (6 bases). Trimming took off 4 bases at V and 0 bases at J, with 12 bases between the two ends. The CDR3 contains 16 residues. Per germline, CDR1 LNHDA and CDR2 SQIVND (reference sequence). The CDR3 coding sequence is TGTGCCAGTAGTACTCGACAGGAACCGAACACCGGGGAGCTGTTTTTT. It codes for CASSTRQEPNTGELFF.

The V and J genes are TRBV7-9 and TRBJ2-5; TRBD2 matches 10 bases. Germline V gene data show CDR1 as SEHNR and CDR2 as FQNEAQ (reference sequence). The CDR3 covers 17 residues. V shed 5 bases, J shed 1 base, and the junction held 10 bases outside the gene matches. The CDR3 nucleotides are TGTGCCAGCAGCCGAGCTTTAGCGGGAGGCACCCAAGAGACCCAGTACTTC. Translation gives CASSRALAGGTQETQYF.